Below, 20 T cell receptor beta chains from the same sample are listed, as sequenced in a study of patients and donors after allogeneic stem cell transplantation. TCRdb used MiXCR to reprocess the RT-PCR reads, holding one entry per CDR3 protein. The profile shows approximately 150,000 distinct CDR3 sequences, about 40% of them singletons. The material sequenced was blood, either unsorted or a sorted T cell fraction (not recorded which). The receptors were gathered from a human donor who was either an allogeneic HSCT recipient or a stem cell or donor lymphocyte infusion donor (not recorded which). It is not recorded whose cells these are; they may come from a transplant donor.

The V and J genes are TRBV27 and TRBJ1-2, with 7 bases that match TRBD1. Trimming removed 5 bases from V and 7 bases from J; junction bases left unmatched: 7. CDR3 length equals 13 residues. CDR1 MNHEY and CDR2 SMNVEV come from the germline V gene (reference sequence). CDR3 coding DNA: TGTGCCAGCAGTCTCACAGGGGACCTTGGCTACACCTTC. Amino acids: CASSLTGDLGYTF.

V gene TRBV7-6 combines with J gene TRBJ2-1; the D gene is possibly TRBD1 (6 bases). V was trimmed by 6 bases and J by 0 bases, leaving 12 bases between them. The CDR3 consists of 15 residues. CDR1 is SGHVS, CDR2 FNYEAQ, per germline. CDR3: CASRSQGSSYNEQFF. The CDR3 region has the DNA TGTGCCAGCAGGTCCCAGGGGAGCTCCTACAATGAGCAGTTCTTC.

This clonotype was seen a few times. The rearrangement uses TRBV10-3 and TRBJ2-1, with 9 bases that match TRBD2. CDR3 length equals 16 residues. J lost 8 bases, V lost 3 bases, and 11 bases had no gene match. Per germline, CDR1 ENHRY and CDR2 SYGVKD. The CDR3 DNA is TGTGCCATCAGTGAATCGGTAGCGGGGGCCCTCGATGAGCAGTTCTTC. Translation gives CAISESVAGALDEQFF.

The chain combines TRBV5-1 with TRBJ2-5; a possible D gene is TRBD2 (5 bases). V lost 2 bases and J lost 3, with 14 bases in between. The CDR3 extends over 15 amino acids. From germline, CDR1 is SGHRS and CDR2 YFSETQ. The CDR3 DNA is TGCGCCAGCAGCTTCAGTCGGGGTCCCAAAGAGACCCAGTACTTC. This codes for CASSFSRGPKETQYF.

The V call is TRBV9, the J call TRBJ1-1; D may be TRBD1 (5 bases). Trimming took off 4 bases at V and 6 bases at J, with 25 bases between the two ends. The CDR3 extends over 17 amino acids. Per germline, CDR1 SGDLS and CDR2 YYNGEE. The CDR3 coding sequence is TGTGCCAGCAGCCCGCAACACAGGTACGGGCCCCCTTCTGAAGCTTTCTTT. Protein sequence: CASSPQHRYGPPSEAFF.

This clonotype was counted at least ten times. This rearrangement joins TRBV6-5 to TRBJ1-2, with 8 bases matching TRBD1. With 8 bases clipped from V and 3 bases from J, the junction kept 5 bases outside the gene matches. Germline values: CDR1 MNHEY, CDR2 SVGAGI. This CDR3 spans 13 amino acids. The CDR3 DNA reads TGTGCCAGCGCGGACAGGGAGCACTATGGCTACACCTTC. This sequence encodes CASADREHYGYTF.

The V and J genes are TRBV12-3 or TRBV12-4 and TRBJ1-6; no clear D. There are 15 residues in the CDR3. V lost 1 base and J lost 10, with 14 bases in between. In DNA, the CDR3 is TGTGCCAGCAGTTTAGAAGTCGGTGGTTTGTCACCCCTCCACTTT. This sequence encodes CASSLEVGGLSPLHF.

The CDR3 DNA sequence: TGTGCCAGCAGCGACAGGAGCAATCAGCCCCAGCATTTT. The encoded protein is CASSDRSNQPQHF. The chain joins TRBV2 to TRBJ1-5; TRBD1 might be the D (6 bases). V dropped 6 bases and J dropped 1 base, with 7 bases sitting between them. This CDR3 contains 13 residues. CDR1 is SNHLY, CDR2 FYNNEI, per germline.

This clonotype was detected a few times. The CDR3, as DNA: TGTGCCAGCAGCTTACTAGCTCGGGCAGCTAATGAAAAACTGTTTTTT. Encoded protein: CASSLLARAANEKLFF. The V call is TRBV7-8, the J call TRBJ1-4; D is undetermined. Trimming cost V 2 bases and J 3 bases, with 13 bases left between them. The CDR3 runs to 16 residues. The germline V gene has CDR1 SGHVS and CDR2 FQNEAQ.

The gene calls are TRBV2 and TRBJ1-1; D gene unclear. Trimming removed 6 bases at V and 4 bases at J, with 12 bases between. Germline loops: CDR1 SNHLY, CDR2 FYNNEI. The CDR3 spans 13 residues. The CDR3 sequence is CASSGRTTTEAFF. CDR3 bases: TGTGCCAGCAGCGGCCGGACTACCACTGAAGCTTTCTTT.

This clonotype occurred a few times. The rearrangement links TRBV12-3 or TRBV12-4 to TRBJ2-7; possibly TRBD2 for D (5 bases). The CDR3 extends over 11 amino acids. V was shortened by 6 bases and J by 4 bases, with 7 bases between the two germline ends. Here the CDR3 DNA reads TGTGCCAGCAGGGGAGCGTACGAGCAGTACTTC. It encodes CASRGAYEQYF.

This rearrangement joins TRBV7-2 to TRBJ2-1; D gene ambiguous. In germline, CDR1 is SGHTA, CDR2 FQGNSA. The CDR3 is 10 residues long. V gave up 6 bases and J gave up 9 bases, with 6 bases separating them. The CDR3 DNA follows: TGTGCCAGCAGGGGCCTTGAGCAGTTCTTC. It encodes CASRGLEQFF.

This clonotype came up a few times. The V gene is TRBV7-2, the J gene TRBJ1-2; D not certain. The ends were cut back, 3 bases at V and 8 bases at J, with 10 bases in the middle. Germline V gene data show CDR1 as SGHTA and CDR2 as FQGNSA. This CDR3 region has 12 residues. This CDR3 reads CASSFRGSGYTF. For the CDR3, the DNA is TGTGCCAGCAGCTTCAGAGGGTCGGGCTACACCTTC.

This clonotype showed up just once. This chain links TRBV5-1 with TRBJ2-1, with TRBD2 as a possible D gene (6 bases). The germline V and J ends were trimmed by 0 bases and 7 bases, with 11 bases remaining between them. The germline V gene has CDR1 SGHRS and CDR2 YFSETQ. The length of the CDR3 is 14 residues. CDR3 in amino acids: CASSLEEGRNEQFF. As DNA, the CDR3 is TGCGCCAGCAGCTTGGAAGAGGGGAGGAATGAGCAGTTCTTC.

In its sample, this clonotype was seen a few times. Here the CDR3 DNA reads TGTGCCAGCAGCGCGGGAGCCTTGATGAACACCGGGGAGCTGTTTTTT. It codes for CASSAGALMNTGELFF. V and J are TRBV11-2 and TRBJ2-2; 7 bases match TRBD2. The CDR3 runs 16 residues. With 5 bases clipped from V and 1 base from J, the junction kept 7 bases outside the gene matches. Germline V gene lookup returns CDR1 SGHAT and CDR2 FQNNGV.

V and J are TRBV4-2 and TRBJ1-1; no definite D call. The V gene lost 0 bases and the J gene lost 10 bases, with 6 bases spanning the gap. Per the germline V gene, CDR1 is LGHNA and CDR2 is YNFKEQ. The CDR3 has 11 amino acids. The CDR3 loop reads CASSQDRRAFF. The CDR3, as DNA: TGTGCCAGCAGCCAAGATCGTCGAGCTTTCTTT.

This chain joins TRBV5-1 and TRBJ2-1; D could derive from TRBD1 or TRBD2 (5 bases each). Trimming shortened V by 4 bases and J by 9 bases, and 8 bases separated the two germline ends. The germline CDR1 and CDR2 sequences are SGHRS and YFSETQ. The CDR3 has 11 residues. The DNA for the CDR3 is TGCGCCAGCAGCCCAGGGAGTGAGCAGTTCTTC. This gives the protein CASSPGSEQFF.

A few counts support this clonotype. The chain employs TRBV4-3 and TRBJ2-2; unclear D gene. The CDR3 covers 13 residues. Trimming removed 1 base from V and 6 bases from J, with 6 bases in between. Germline lookup yields CDR1 LGHNA and CDR2 YSLEER. In nucleotides, the CDR3 is TGCGCCAGCAGCCAAGCCCAGTCCGGGGAGCTGTTTTTT. It specifies CASSQAQSGELFF.

This clonotype showed up just a few times. The rearrangement joins TRBV6-2 or TRBV6-3 to TRBJ2-3; D is unresolved. There are 12 residues in the CDR3. With 5 bases removed from V and 6 bases from J, the gap between germline ends came to 9 bases. Germline V gene data show CDR1 as MNHEY and CDR2 as SVGEGT. CDR3 amino acids: CASSRPSDTQYF. The DNA for the CDR3 is TGTGCCAGCAGTCGCCCGTCCGATACGCAGTATTTT.

This clonotype was seen more than once but under ten times. V usage is TRBV12-3 or TRBV12-4 and J usage is TRBJ2-3, with D perhaps TRBD2 (5 bases). This CDR3 has 14 residues. The V end was cut by 10 bases, the J end by 5 bases, with 19 bases between. This chain's CDR3 is CATRGDVYGDTQYF. DNA for the CDR3: TGTGCCACCCGGGGAGATGTTTATGGAGATACGCAGTATTTT.